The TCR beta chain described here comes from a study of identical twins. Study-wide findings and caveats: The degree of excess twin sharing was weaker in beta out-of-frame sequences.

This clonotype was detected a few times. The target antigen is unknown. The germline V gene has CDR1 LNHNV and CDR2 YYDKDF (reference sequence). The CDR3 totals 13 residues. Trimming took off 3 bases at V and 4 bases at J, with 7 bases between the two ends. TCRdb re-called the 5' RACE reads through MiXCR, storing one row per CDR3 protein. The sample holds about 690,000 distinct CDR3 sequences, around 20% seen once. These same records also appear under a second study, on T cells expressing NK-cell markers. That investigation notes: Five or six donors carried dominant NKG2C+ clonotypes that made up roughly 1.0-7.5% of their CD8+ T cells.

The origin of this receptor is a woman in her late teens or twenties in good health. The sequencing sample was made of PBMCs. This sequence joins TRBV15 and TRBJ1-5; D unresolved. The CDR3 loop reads CATSSLRNQPQHF. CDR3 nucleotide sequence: TGTGCCACCAGCAGCTTAAGAAATCAGCCCCAGCATTTT.